Presented here are 8 T cell receptor beta chains from one specimen sequenced in a study of T cell repertoires in cytomegalovirus infection. MiXCR was run by TCRdb on the reads, yielding one entry per CDR3 protein. Among some 450,000 distinct CDR3 sequences, approximately 33% were seen once, and the ten largest hold around 13%. Material: PBMCs. The source of these receptors is a human donor in good health (CMV status not recorded). Some clones in this sample may be carry-over from other donors' samples.

Of note for this clonotype: A much larger clone differs by one base, so this may be a read error. The chain's CDR3 is CAISIDLGGEAFF. CDR3 nucleotides: TGTGCCATTAGTATAGATCTTGGCGGGGAAGCTTTCTTT. The rearrangement links TRBV19 to TRBJ1-1; D gene uncertain. This CDR3 is built from 13 residues. The germline gives CDR1 LNHDA, CDR2 SQIVND (reference sequence).

The chain couples TRBV7-6 to TRBJ1-1, with D perhaps TRBD1 (5 bases). The V end was cut by 1 base, the J end by 0 bases, with 12 bases between. The CDR3 contains 16 residues. The germline CDR1 and CDR2 sequences are SGHVS and FNYEAQ. The CDR3 DNA follows: TGTGCCAGCAGCTTAGGCTCGGGGGTAGTGAACACTGAAGCTTTCTTT. Translation: CASSLGSGVVNTEAFF.

The table lists this clonotype with many counts. This sequence joins TRBV7-2 and TRBJ2-1; D is unresolved. Germline CDR1 SGHTA, CDR2 FQGNSA. Deletions cut 6 bases from V and 4 bases from J, with 16 bases between. This CDR3 comprises 15 residues. CDR3 DNA: TGTGCCAGCAGTATCCCGAGCCATTCTTACAATGAGCAGTTCTTC. Translated, it gives CASSIPSHSYNEQFF. The full variable domain, with the rest looked up from reference TRBV7-2 and TRBJ2-1, is GAGVSQSPSNKVTEKGKDVELRCDPISGHTALYWYRQSLGQGLEFLIYFQGNSAPDKSGLPSDRFSAERTGGSVSTLTIQRTQQEDSAVYLCASSIPSHSYNEQFFGPGTRLTVL.

This clonotype has only a few counts. This chain connects TRBV6-1 to TRBJ1-1; the D is unclear. The CDR3 has 15 amino acids. In germline, CDR1 is MNHNS, CDR2 SASEGT. Deletions cut 2 bases from V and 6 bases from J, with 16 bases between. This chain's CDR3 is CASSENTNTLAEAFF. The DNA for the CDR3 is TGTGCCAGCAGTGAAAATACCAACACCTTGGCTGAAGCTTTCTTT.

The J gene is TRBJ1-1, the V gene TRBV6-1, with D possibly matching TRBD1 (5 bases). The V end was cut by 6 bases, the J end by 2 bases, with 10 bases between. This CDR3 contains 13 residues. Germline values: CDR1 MNHNS, CDR2 SASEGT. CDR3 amino acids: CASRIRGNTEAFF. CDR3 DNA: TGTGCCAGCAGGATAAGGGGCAACACTGAAGCTTTCTTT.

The chain combines TRBV7-6 with TRBJ2-5; 8 nucleotides align to TRBD1. The V gene's germline CDR1 is SGHVS and CDR2 FNYEAQ. This CDR3 spans 19 amino acids. Trimming took 6 bases from V and 1 from J; bases not matched to a gene: 19. In DNA form, the CDR3 reads TGTGCCAGCAGACCCAACAGGGACAGGCAACCTGTACCCCAAGAGACCCAGTACTTC. It yields the protein CASRPNRDRQPVPQETQYF. The full variable domain, in which reference TRBV7-6 and TRBJ2-5 provide the parts outside the CDR3, is GAGVSQSPRYKVTKRGQDVALRCDPISGHVSLYWYRQALGQGPEFLTYFNYEAQQDKSGLPNDRFSAERPEGSISTLTIQRTEQRDSAMYRCASRPNRDRQPVPQETQYFGPGTRLLVL.

The chain has TRBV11-1 and TRBJ2-7, with D hard to call. Germline V gives CDR1 SGHAT, CDR2 FQDESV (reference sequence). Trimming stripped 2 bases from V and 3 bases from J, with 11 bases between. The CDR3 is 14 amino acids. The CDR3 reads CASSLQAQDYEQYF. CDR3 in DNA: TGTGCCAGCAGCTTACAGGCCCAGGACTACGAGCAGTACTTC.

Many counts were recorded for this clonotype. As DNA, the CDR3 is TGTGCCAGCAGCTTAGACCTAGCGGGGTTGAGCACAGATACGCAGTATTTT. Residues: CASSLDLAGLSTDTQYF. The chain joins TRBV7-2 to TRBJ2-3; 9 bases align to TRBD2. CDR1 and CDR2 from the germline V gene are SGHTA and FQGNSA. CDR3 length equals 17 residues. V dropped 1 base and J dropped 0; count of bases not matched to a gene: 5. The full variable domain, rest sourced from reference TRBV7-2 and TRBJ2-3, is GAGVSQSPSNKVTEKGKDVELRCDPISGHTALYWYRQSLGQGLEFLIYFQGNSAPDKSGLPSDRFSAERTGGSVSTLTIQRTQQEDSAVYLCASSLDLAGLSTDTQYFGPGTRLTVL.